These T cell receptor beta chains were read from a single sample in a study of beta chain features in type 1 diabetes. Produced via immunoSEQ multiplex PCR; TCRdb's table is partial and in-frame only. This sample has about 370,000 clones, with about 16% found just once. Sequenced material: naive CD4+ T cells from blood. These receptors all stem from a woman aged 18 to 35 in good health. Both conserved end residues are part of each CDR3. Fields, in order: clone size, V gene, J gene, D gene, CDR3 DNA, CDR3 protein. D genes are given only for firm matches. Some rows have no size entry. The others give once, few or many, or a class for an expanded clone.

NA	TRBV7-2	TRBJ2-6	NA	TGTGCCAGCAGCTTAGTACCTAATTCTGGGGCCAACGTCCTGACTTTC	CASSLVPNSGANVLTF
few	TRBV4-1	TRBJ2-3	TRBD2	TGCGCCAGCAGCCTCGCCGGGACTAGCGGGAGGGGCCCAGATACGCAGTATTTT	CASSLAGTSGRGPDTQYF
few	TRBV30	TRBJ2-7	TRBD2	TGTGCCTGGAAGTTAGCGGGGGGCTCCTACGAGCAGTACTTC	CAWKLAGGSYEQYF
NA	TRBV7-3	TRBJ2-5	NA	TGTGCCAGCAGCAGAGCAGGGGAGACCCAGTACTTC	CASSRAGETQYF
few	TRBV27	TRBJ2-2	NA	TGTGCCAGCAGGCGGGTTACCGGGGAGCTGTTTTTT	CASRRVTGELFF
few	TRBV29-1	TRBJ2-1	TRBD2	TGCAGCGTTGCCGGGAGGGCCTACAATGAGCAGTTCTTC	CSVAGRAYNEQFF
NA	TRBV27	TRBJ2-3	TRBD2	TGTGCCAGCAGTCCCCTCGGGGTAGCGGGAGACCGAGATACGCAGTATTTT	CASSPLGVAGDRDTQYF
NA	TRBV6-5	TRBJ1-1	TRBD1	TGTGCCAGCAGTCCTCTTTCAGGGGGGAACACTGAAGCTTTCTTT	CASSPLSGGNTEAFF
few	TRBV9	TRBJ1-4	NA	TGTGCCAGCAGCCCTCAAGGTGGAGGAGCCGCAACTAATGAAAAACTGTTTTTT	CASSPQGGGAATNEKLFF
NA	TRBV13	TRBJ2-7	TRBD2	TGTGCCAGCAGCTTAGGGACTAGCACCTACGAGCAGTACTTC	CASSLGTSTYEQYF
NA	TRBV6-1	TRBJ2-7	NA	TGTGCCAGCAGTGAAATAGACGGGGAGCAGTACTTC	CASSEIDGEQYF
NA	TRBV15	TRBJ2-7	NA	TGTGCCACCAGCAGACTCCAGGTGCCTTCCTACGAGCAGTACTTC	CATSRLQVPSYEQYF
NA	TRBV5-6	TRBJ2-2	NA	TGTGCCAGCACCCCCACGGGAAATTTGAACACCGGGGAGCTGTTTTTT	CASTPTGNLNTGELFF
NA	TRBV30	TRBJ2-1	TRBD2	TGTGCCTGGACATTTAGCGGGAGCCTAGGTTCGGATGAGCAGTTCTTC	CAWTFSGSLGSDEQFF
NA	TRBV11-3	TRBJ2-5	NA	TGTGCCAGTCCACTCTTGGCGGAGCGCAGATCCCAAGAGACCCAGTACTTC	CASPLLAERRSQETQYF
few	TRBV30	TRBJ2-4	TRBD2	TGTGCCTGGAGTGTACTTAGCGGGTCGGGGAGAGCCAAAAACATTCAGTACTTC	CAWSVLSGSGRAKNIQYF
NA	TRBV29-1	TRBJ2-3	NA	TGCAGCGGGGGGGGAGGGGGAGCAGATACGCAGTATTTT	CSGGGGGADTQYF
NA	TRBV18	TRBJ2-5	TRBD1	TGTGCCAGCTCACCCGGTCACAGGGGGCAGGAGACCCAGTACTTC	CASSPGHRGQETQYF
NA	TRBV15	TRBJ2-7	TRBD2	TGTGCCACCAGTCGGGGGGGCTCCTACGAGCAGTACTTC	CATSRGGSYEQYF
few	TRBV5-6	TRBJ2-7	NA	TGTGCCAGCAGCCCGAGGGCCGTCGAATCCTACGAGCAGTACTTC	CASSPRAVESYEQYF
few	TRBV19	TRBJ1-5	NA	TGTGCCAGTAGGGCTCAGGGGAATAGCAATCAGCCCCAGCATTTT	CASRAQGNSNQPQHF
few	TRBV7-2	TRBJ2-6	NA	TGTGCCAGCAGCCGATCTGCCGGTTCCTCTGGGGCCAACGTCCTGACTTTC	CASSRSAGSSGANVLTF
NA	TRBV6-1	TRBJ2-1	NA	TGTGCCAGCAGTTTGACAGACCTCTACAATGAGCAGTTCTTC	CASSLTDLYNEQFF
NA	TRBV4-2	TRBJ2-2	TRBD2	TGTGCCAGCAGCCAAGCGGGACTAGCGGGAGGGGGCACCGGGGAGCTGTTTTTT	CASSQAGLAGGGTGELFF
NA	TRBV6-5	TRBJ1-3	NA	TGTGCCAGCTCCCGGTCGGGGGGCTTTGGAAACACCATATATTTT	CASSRSGGFGNTIYF
few	TRBV30	TRBJ2-7	TRBD1	TGTGCCTGGATTAAAGACAGGGCCTACGAGCAGTACTTC	CAWIKDRAYEQYF
NA	TRBV4-2	TRBJ2-1	TRBD2	TGTGCCAGCAGCCAATCGGGACTAGCGGGAAAGTTCTTC	CASSQSGLAGKFF
few	TRBV7-9	TRBJ1-1	TRBD1	TGTGCCAGCAGCTTCGGACAGGCGCGCACTGAAGCTTTCTTT	CASSFGQARTEAFF
few	TRBV12-5	TRBJ1-5	NA	TGTGCTAGTGGTTCCCTTAGCGTTAGCAATCAGCCCCAGCATTTT	CASGSLSVSNQPQHF